The clone carrying this TCR beta chain has a count of ten or more. The antigen is undetermined. The data were taken from a study of CD8 T cells in ankylosing spondylitis. Study-wide results and limits: Blood from ankylosing spondylitis patients appeared to carry a characteristic roughly eight-variant TCR beta motif. Matched ankylosing spondylitis synovial fluid reportedly showed significant enrichment of disease-linked clones. Clones that were linked to disease were CD8+ and were relatively rare in peripheral blood.

TCRdb itself ran the 5' RACE reads through MiXCR, one entry per CDR3 protein. Of about 210,000 distinct CDR3 sequences in the sample, 7.5% to 9.5% were seen once. V lost 5 bases and J 0 bases, leaving 8 bases between the germline ends. Germline V gene lookup returns CDR1 LGHNT and CDR2 FRNRAP. This CDR3 contains 14 residues. The chain couples TRBV12-5 to TRBJ2-1; D is possibly TRBD2 (5 bases). Material for sequencing was blood, either unsorted or a sorted T cell fraction (not recorded which). The clonotype originates from a female donor with ankylosing spondylitis or in good health (not recorded which). The CDR3 bases are TGTGCTAGTGGTGGACTCTCCTCCTACAATGAGCAGTTCTTC. Its protein is CASGGLSSYNEQFF.